A selection of T cell receptor beta chains follows, all from one sample in a study of blood T cell repertoires in COVID-19. Sequenced by immunoSEQ multiplex PCR; TCRdb stores in-frame clones only, minus some. The sample holds some 120,000 clones, about nine tenths seen once. Material: peripheral blood. All receptors derive from a human donor with active COVID-19. The donor label of this sample is uncertain. CDR3s include the opening cysteine and the closing phenylalanine or tryptophan. The D gene is left open where the match is weak. Clone size is shown for a subset of rows, as once, few, many or a class of expanded clone.

>TRBJ1-2|NA|TRBV19|NA
CASTKETASYGYTF
TGTGCCAGTACAAAAGAGACAGCCTCCTATGGCTACACCTTC
>TRBJ1-5|NA|TRBV19|NA
CASSSGNQPQHF
TGTGCCAGTAGCAGTGGCAATCAGCCCCAGCATTTT
>TRBJ1-1|NA|TRBV3-1/TRBV3-2|NA
CASSQVYGEGEAFF
TGTGCCAGCAGCCAAGTCTATGGTGAGGGTGAAGCTTTCTTT
>TRBJ2-7|NA|TRBV7-2|NA
CASSLEPQYYEQYF
TGTGCCAGCAGCTTAGAGCCCCAATACTACGAGCAGTACTTC
>TRBJ2-3|NA|TRBV5-1|TRBD1
CASSPAGGDTQYF
TGCGCCAGCAGCCCGGCAGGGGGAGATACGCAGTATTTT
>TRBJ1-1|NA|TRBV5-1|NA
CASSAGPRGTEAFF
TGCGCCAGCAGCGCGGGACCCCGGGGCACTGAAGCTTTCTTT
>TRBJ1-2|NA|TRBV28|TRBD1
CASSISGRSSGGIYGYTF
TGTGCCAGCAGTATCTCCGGACGGTCATCAGGGGGAATCTATGGCTACACCTTC
>TRBJ2-1|NA|TRBV7-9|NA
CASSPGVMGSNEQFF
TGTGCCAGCAGCCCCGGGGTGATGGGGTCGAATGAGCAGTTCTTC
>TRBJ2-5|once|TRBV19|NA
CASRAPGRDTKETQYF
TGTGCCAGTAGAGCCCCCGGTAGGGACACAAAAGAGACCCAGTACTTC
>TRBJ2-1|NA|TRBV4-3|TRBD2
CASSQDLGGDYNEQFF
TGCGCCAGCAGCCAAGATCTCGGGGGGGATTACAATGAGCAGTTCTTC
>TRBJ1-6|once|TRBV4-3|TRBD1
CASSQDTGASPLHF
TGCGCCAGCAGCCAAGACACAGGGGCATCACCCCTCCACTTT
>TRBJ2-1|NA|TRBV9|TRBD2
CASSAPGLGREQFF
TGTGCCAGCAGCGCGCCGGGACTAGGTCGTGAGCAGTTCTTC
>TRBJ2-2|NA|TRBV9|NA
CASSVVMNTGELFF
TGTGCCAGCAGCGTCGTTATGAACACCGGGGAGCTGTTTTTT
>TRBJ2-7|NA|TRBV12-2|NA
CASRPPRNRGFPYEQYF
TGTGCAAGTCGCCCCCCCAGGAACAGGGGTTTCCCCTACGAGCAGTACTTC
>TRBJ2-7|NA|TRBV19|NA
CASSIPGFAGSEQYF
TGTGCCAGTAGTATCCCGGGTTTCGCGGGATCCGAGCAGTACTTC
>TRBJ1-6|NA|TRBV27|NA
CASSPWGRNNSPLHF
TGTGCCAGCAGTCCCTGGGGGCGTAATAATTCACCCCTCCACTTT
>TRBJ2-2|NA|TRBV4-3|NA
CASSQDVTANTGELFF
TGCGCCAGCAGCCAAGATGTGACAGCGAACACCGGGGAGCTGTTTTTT
>TRBJ2-5|NA|TRBV3-1/TRBV3-2|TRBD2
CASSQRGGGETQYF
TGTGCCAGCAGCCAACGGGGCGGGGGGGAGACCCAGTACTTC
>TRBJ2-1|NA|TRBV6-5|TRBD1
CASSYDREPYNEQFF
TGTGCCAGCAGTTACGACAGGGAGCCCTACAATGAGCAGTTCTTC
>TRBJ2-7|NA|TRBV7-2|NA
CASSSQGYEQYF
TGTGCCAGCAGCTCGCAGGGCTACGAGCAGTACTTC
>TRBJ2-1|NA|TRBV19|NA
CASSIDPRDNEQFF
TGTGCCAGTAGTATAGATCCCAGGGACAATGAGCAGTTCTTC
>TRBJ2-7|once|TRBV6-5|NA
CASRDPLGNEQYF
TGTGCCAGCAGAGACCCCCTGGGCAACGAGCAGTACTTC
>TRBJ1-3|once|TRBV14|TRBD1
CASSQAGTAIYF
TGTGCCAGCAGCCAGGCCGGGACAGCCATATATTTT
>TRBJ1-5|NA|TRBV29-1|TRBD1
CSVDDRGYQPQHF
TGCAGCGTTGATGACAGGGGATATCAGCCCCAGCATTTT
>TRBJ2-7|NA|TRBV4-3|TRBD1
CASSQEGTESSYEQYF
TGCGCCAGCAGCCAAGAAGGGACAGAGAGCTCCTACGAGCAGTACTTC
>TRBJ2-4|NA|TRBV3-1/TRBV3-2|NA
CASSPSGDSWDIQYF
TGTGCCAGCAGCCCGTCGGGGGACTCGTGGGACATTCAGTACTTC
>TRBJ1-6|once|TRBV5-1|NA
CASSLSGVGPHSPLHF
TGCGCCAGCAGCTTGTCCGGGGTAGGCCCTCATTCACCCCTCCACTTT
>TRBJ2-1|NA|TRBV10-1|NA
CASRTEGHYEQFF
TGCGCCAGCAGGACAGAAGGTCATTATGAGCAGTTCTTC
>TRBJ1-4|NA|TRBV5-4|TRBD1
CASSWGSGQLNEKLFF
TGTGCCAGCAGCTGGGGTTCGGGACAGCTTAATGAAAAACTGTTTTTT
>TRBJ2-1|NA|TRBV6-1|TRBD1
CASSDIGTGHNEQFF
TGTGCCAGCAGTGACATTGGGACAGGTCACAATGAGCAGTTCTTC
>TRBJ1-2|few|TRBV2|TRBD1
CASSLQGTNYGYTF
TGTGCCAGCAGTTTACAGGGGACCAACTATGGCTACACCTTC
>TRBJ2-1|NA|TRBV18|TRBD2
CASSLLATSGGTNEQFF
TGTGCCAGCTCCCTCCTAGCAACTAGCGGGGGGACTAATGAGCAGTTCTTC
>TRBJ1-1|NA|TRBV19|TRBD1
CASWNRGTEAFF
TGTGCCAGTTGGAACAGGGGCACTGAAGCTTTCTTT
>TRBJ2-5|once|TRBV19|NA
CASSRNRVLETQYF
TGTGCCAGTAGTCGGAACAGGGTGTTGGAGACCCAGTACTTC
>TRBJ1-1|once|TRBV28|TRBD1
CASIQRDRGSKAFF
TGTGCCAGCATCCAACGGGACAGGGGATCTAAAGCTTTCTTT
>TRBJ1-1|NA|TRBV19|NA
CASSINRVEAFF
TGTGCCAGTAGTATTAACAGGGTTGAAGCTTTCTTT
>TRBJ2-7|NA|TRBV6-5|NA
CASSGRETYTYEQYF
TGTGCCAGCAGCGGTAGGGAGACCTACACCTACGAGCAGTACTTC
>TRBJ2-7|NA|TRBV18|NA
CASSPLGDEQYF
TGTGCCAGCTCACCGTTGGGAGACGAGCAGTACTTC
>TRBJ2-7|NA|TRBV5-1|TRBD1
CASSSGQGAKYEQYF
TGCGCCAGCAGCTCAGGACAGGGGGCAAAATACGAGCAGTACTTC
>TRBJ2-3|few|TRBV19|NA
CASSILGGGTDTQYF
TGTGCCAGTAGTATCTTGGGGGGAGGCACAGATACGCAGTATTTT
>TRBJ2-7|once|TRBV10-3|TRBD1
CAMADEGQRPSYEQYF
TGTGCCATGGCTGATGAGGGACAGAGACCCTCCTACGAGCAGTACTTC
>TRBJ2-2|NA|TRBV7-9|TRBD2
CASSLYPSGGNTGELFF
TGTGCCAGCAGCTTGTACCCTAGCGGGGGGAACACCGGGGAGCTGTTTTTT
>TRBJ1-2|NA|TRBV10-3|TRBD1
CAISESNILRDRAWGYTF
TGTGCCATCAGTGAGTCGAATATCCTCCGGGACAGGGCATGGGGCTACACCTTC
>TRBJ1-2|NA|TRBV12-3/TRBV12-4|NA
CASSFSDTYGYTF
TGTGCCAGCAGTTTTTCGGACACGTATGGCTACACCTTC
>TRBJ1-2|NA|TRBV6-5|TRBD1
CASTRGEGATGYTF
TGTGCCAGCACCAGGGGCGAGGGGGCAACTGGCTACACCTTC
>TRBJ2-5|NA|TRBV7-3|TRBD2
CASSPSGGQETQYF
TGTGCCAGCAGCCCGTCGGGGGGGCAGGAGACCCAGTACTTC
>TRBJ2-7|NA|TRBV6-4|TRBD1
CASSDSFSDRDYFYEQYF
TGTGCCAGCAGTGACTCCTTTTCGGACAGGGATTACTTCTACGAGCAGTACTTC
>TRBJ2-1|NA|TRBV11-3|TRBD1
CASSPGVKTGGDEQFF
TGTGCCAGCAGCCCAGGGGTAAAAACAGGGGGCGATGAGCAGTTCTTC
>TRBJ1-4|NA|TRBV11-2|TRBD1
CASSFRTGASNEKLFF
TGTGCCAGCAGCTTCAGGACAGGGGCCTCCAATGAAAAACTGTTTTTT
>TRBJ2-1|NA|TRBV27|NA
CASSSSSGGVYNEQFF
TGTGCCAGCAGTTCCTCCTCCGGGGGAGTATACAATGAGCAGTTCTTC
>TRBJ2-7|NA|TRBV19|NA
CASSSLYEQYF
TGTGCCAGTAGTTCTTTGTACGAGCAGTACTTC
>TRBJ1-1|NA|TRBV12-3/TRBV12-4|NA
CASKREAGTEAFF
TGTGCCAGCAAAAGGGAAGCGGGCACTGAAGCTTTCTTT